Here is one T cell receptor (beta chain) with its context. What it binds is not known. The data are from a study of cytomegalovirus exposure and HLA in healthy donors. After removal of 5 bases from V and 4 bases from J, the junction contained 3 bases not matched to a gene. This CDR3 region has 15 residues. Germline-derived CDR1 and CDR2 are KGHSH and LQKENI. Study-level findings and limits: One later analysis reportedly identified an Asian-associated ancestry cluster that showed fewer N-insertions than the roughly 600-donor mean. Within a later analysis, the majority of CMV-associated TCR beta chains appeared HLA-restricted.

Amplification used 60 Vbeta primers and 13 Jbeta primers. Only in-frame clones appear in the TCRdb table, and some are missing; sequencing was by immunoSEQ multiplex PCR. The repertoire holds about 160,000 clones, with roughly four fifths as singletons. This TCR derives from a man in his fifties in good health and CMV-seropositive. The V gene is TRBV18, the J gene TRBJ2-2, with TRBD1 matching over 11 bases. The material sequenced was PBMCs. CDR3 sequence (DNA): TGTGCCAGCTCAAGGACAGGGGGCGTCACCGGGGAGCTGTTTTTT. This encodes CASSRTGGVTGELFF. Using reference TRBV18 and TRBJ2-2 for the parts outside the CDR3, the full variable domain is NAGVMQNPRHLVRRRGQEARLRCSPMKGHSHVYWYRQLPEEGLKFMVYLQKENIIDESGMPKERFSAEFPKEGPSILRIQQVVRGDSAAYFCASSRTGGVTGELFFGEGSRLTVL.